A selection of T cell receptor beta chains follows, all from one sample in a study of blood T cells in healthy people across ages. One entry per CDR3 protein, called by TCRdb with MiXCR from the 5' RACE reads. The data show fewer than 700,000 distinct CDR3 sequences, with around 50% seen just once and around 25% held by the top ten. The source material was blood. These receptors all come from a man aged 80 or over in good health. Each CDR3 is given with its conserved first and last residue. Fields, in order: clone size, D gene, J gene, V gene, CDR3 DNA, CDR3 protein. D genes are given only for firm matches. Size is stated for part of the rows, as once, few or many counts, or as a class when the clone is expanded.

>.|.|TRBJ1-6|TRBV7-9
TGTGCCAGCAGCTTAGCTCCGGTGGGGGTAGGGTCACCCCTCCACTTT
CASSLAPVGVGSPLHF
>.|.|TRBJ2-7|TRBV20-1
TGCAGTGCCGAACGGTCCCCCTGGGAGCAGTACTTC
CSAERSPWEQYF
>.|TRBD1|TRBJ1-2|TRBV20-1
TGCAGTGCTAGAGCAGGGGGCTATGGCTACACCTTC
CSARAGGYGYTF
>.|.|TRBJ1-3|TRBV6-5
TGTGCCAGCAGGCGCAGCTCTGGAAACACCATATATTTT
CASRRSSGNTIYF
>.|TRBD2|TRBJ2-7|TRBV4-3
TGCGCCAGCAGCCAAGCCCCCTTAGGCCCGGGACTAAATAACTACGAGCAGTACTTC
CASSQAPLGPGLNNYEQYF
>few|.|TRBJ1-6|TRBV5-1
TGCGCCAGCAGCTTGGAGGGAGTGTCACCCCTCCACTTT
CASSLEGVSPLHF
>once|.|TRBJ1-4|TRBV6-5
TGTGCCAGCAGTCGAGTCTCCCAAGGGGAAAAACTGTTTTTT
CASSRVSQGEKLFF
>.|TRBD2|TRBJ2-5|TRBV15
TGTGCCACAGCACCGGGAGGTGGCGAGACCCAGTACTTC
CATAPGGGETQYF
>.|.|TRBJ1-2|TRBV6-2/TRBV6-3
TGTGCCAGCAGTAACGGGATTTACTATGGCTACACCTTC
CASSNGIYYGYTF
>.|.|TRBJ2-7|TRBV9
TGTGCCAGCAGCGCCGGACAGATAGGGGCCTACGAGCAGTACTTC
CASSAGQIGAYEQYF
>few|TRBD1|TRBJ1-2|TRBV4-2
TGTGCCAGCAGCCTATCGGACAGGGGTGGAGGCTACACCTTC
CASSLSDRGGGYTF
>.|.|TRBJ2-3|TRBV29-1
TGCAGCGTTGAGGCCTGGGACCTCACAGATACGCAGTATTTT
CSVEAWDLTDTQYF
>.|TRBD2|TRBJ2-1|TRBV10-3
TGTGCCATCAGTGGCCGGCTAGCGGGGGACAATGAGCAGTTCTTC
CAISGRLAGDNEQFF
>.|.|TRBJ2-7|TRBV12-3/TRBV12-4
TGTGCCAGCGGCCGGAACGACAAACCCACCACCGAGCAGTACTTC
CASGRNDKPTTEQYF
>.|.|TRBJ2-5|TRBV7-9
TGTGCCAGCAGCTTAGTCCAGAGGCAAGAGACCCAGTACTTC
CASSLVQRQETQYF
>.|.|TRBJ1-5|TRBV7-9
TGTGCCAGCAGCGTAAACACGGGAGATCAGCCCCAGCATTTT
CASSVNTGDQPQHF
>.|.|TRBJ1-2|TRBV30
TGTGCCTGGAGTACGCAGGAATTTCGGTTTGATGGCTACACCTTC
CAWSTQEFRFDGYTF
>.|.|TRBJ1-5|TRBV20-1
TGCAGTGCTAGAGAAATCCCCGGTCGGGGGATAATAAATCAGCCCCAGCATTTT
CSAREIPGRGIINQPQHF
>.|.|TRBJ2-7|TRBV7-9
TGTGCCAGCAGCTTATCTCTAAGCTCCTACGAGCAGTACTTC
CASSLSLSSYEQYF
>few|.|TRBJ2-5|TRBV4-3
TGCGCCAGCAGCCGAGACAGGAACTCGGAGACCCAGTACTTC
CASSRDRNSETQYF
>.|.|TRBJ2-7|TRBV6-5
TGTGCCAGCAGCCGGGAACACAACATCTACGAGCAGTACTTC
CASSREHNIYEQYF
>.|.|TRBJ1-1|TRBV21-1
TGTGCCAGCAGCAAAGGGTGGGGGGGGAACACTGAAGCTTTCTTT
CASSKGWGGNTEAFF
>once|TRBD2|TRBJ2-1|TRBV7-2
TGTGCCAGCAGCTCCGTAGGACTAGCGGGAGGCCATGAGCAGTTCTTC
CASSSVGLAGGHEQFF
>.|.|TRBJ2-2|TRBV6-5
TGTGCCAGCAGTTCCCCCATCCAGGGGCCCTACGCCGGGGAGCTGTTTTTT
CASSSPIQGPYAGELFF
>.|.|TRBJ2-3|TRBV7-2
TGTGCCAGCAGCTTAGTTGACTCAGATACGCAGTATTTT
CASSLVDSDTQYF
>.|TRBD2|TRBJ2-1|TRBV5-1
TGCGCCAGCAGCTTTGGTAGCGGGAGGGCCTTGGGCAATGAGCAGTTCTTC
CASSFGSGRALGNEQFF
>few|.|TRBJ2-3|TRBV5-1
TGCGCCAGCAGCGTCCCCCCGGGGTGGAATACGCAGTATTTT
CASSVPPGWNTQYF
>.|.|TRBJ2-5|TRBV30
TGTGCCTGGAGTGTAGGGGGATCCCAAGAGACCCAGTACTTC
CAWSVGGSQETQYF
>many|TRBD1|TRBJ1-1|TRBV6-5
TGTGCCAGCAGGCCGGGACAGGGAGCTAAAACTTTCTTT
CASRPGQGAKTFF
>.|TRBD2|TRBJ2-7|TRBV6-2/TRBV6-3
TGTGCCAGCAGTTACCCCGGGACTAGCCCCGAGCAGTACTTC
CASSYPGTSPEQYF
>many|.|TRBJ1-2|TRBV12-3/TRBV12-4
TGTGCCAGCAGCAACCAGGCCTATGGCTACACCTTC
CASSNQAYGYTF
>.|.|TRBJ2-5|TRBV20-1
TGCAGTGCTAAAGATCGGACAGAGCAGTACTTC
CSAKDRTEQYF
>few|.|TRBJ2-1|TRBV7-9
TGTGCCAGCAGCTTAGGTGCGTCGTCGAGTGAGCAGTTCTTC
CASSLGASSSEQFF
>.|.|TRBJ2-7|TRBV3-1
TGTGCCAGCAGCCATTCCACCGGCGAGCAGTACTTC
CASSHSTGEQYF
>many|TRBD1|TRBJ2-1|TRBV13
TGTGCCAGCAGCCTCGTCGGGGACAGGGGTCATGAGCAGTTCTTC
CASSLVGDRGHEQFF
>few|.|TRBJ1-2|TRBV20-1
TGCAGTGCTAGTACAGTAGGGGCAGGGTCAGGATCTAACTATGGCTACACCTTC
CSASTVGAGSGSNYGYTF
>few|.|TRBJ2-3|TRBV6-5
TGTGCCAGCAGTTTGGCGGAGCATAGCACAGATACGCAGTATTTT
CASSLAEHSTDTQYF
>.|TRBD2|TRBJ2-7|TRBV6-4
TGTGCCAGCAGTGACCCTCATCCGACTAGCGGGGTCCCCGGGAACGAGCAGTACTTC
CASSDPHPTSGVPGNEQYF
>.|TRBD2|TRBJ2-5|TRBV15
TGTGCCACCAGCCTGGGGGGGTACCAAGAGACCCAGTACTTC
CATSLGGYQETQYF
>.|.|TRBJ2-1|TRBV11-3
TGTGCCAGCAGCTTCAGTCCGGTGGGGGTGCAGTTCTTC
CASSFSPVGVQFF
>many|TRBD1|TRBJ2-7|TRBV6-5
TGTGCCAGCAGTTACTCAAGGACAGGGGGCTACGAGCAGTACTTC
CASSYSRTGGYEQYF
>.|.|TRBJ2-7|TRBV5-1
TGCGCCAGCAGCTTGGTGGCCGTTGGCGGCACCTACGAGCAGTACTTC
CASSLVAVGGTYEQYF
>.|.|TRBJ1-4|TRBV20-1
TGCAGTGCTGAGGGGGGAGCTAATGAAAAACTGTTTTTT
CSAEGGANEKLFF
>once|TRBD1|TRBJ1-6|TRBV5-1
TGCGCCAGCAGCTCCACTCAGGGGGCAAATTCACCCCTCCACTTT
CASSSTQGANSPLHF
>.|TRBD1|TRBJ1-6|TRBV7-2
TGTGCCAGCAGCCAGACAGGGCCATCCAATTCACCCCTCCACTTT
CASSQTGPSNSPLHF
>.|.|TRBJ2-7|TRBV28
TGTGCCACCACCGGGATCTACGAGCAGTACTTC
CATTGIYEQYF
>.|.|TRBJ2-7|TRBV19
TGTGCCAGTAGTATAGACAGCTTTACCTACGAGCAGTACTTC
CASSIDSFTYEQYF
>.|.|TRBJ2-7|TRBV5-1
TGCGCCAGCAGCCGGACGGTTACAGGTTCCTACGAGCAGTACTTC
CASSRTVTGSYEQYF
>few|.|TRBJ1-2|TRBV9
TGTGCCAGCAGCGCCGATTTGGACAGATGGAACTATGGCTACACCTTC
CASSADLDRWNYGYTF
>few|TRBD2|TRBJ2-3|TRBV7-9
TGTGCCAGCAGCGGGACTAGTGCCTTCTGGGATACGCAGTATTTT
CASSGTSAFWDTQYF
>.|.|TRBJ2-2|TRBV7-2
TGTGCCAGCAGCTTAGCTTTCCGGACCGGGGAGCTGTTTTTT
CASSLAFRTGELFF
>.|.|TRBJ1-1|TRBV21-1
TGTGCCACCCCTATCTGGGGGACCACTGAAGCTTTCTTT
CATPIWGTTEAFF
>many|.|TRBJ2-7|TRBV20-1
TGCAGTGCTAGAGGGGATTACGAGCAGTACTTC
CSARGDYEQYF
>few|.|TRBJ2-1|TRBV9
TGTGCCAGCAGTGGGGGAGTGGTGGGTTCCTACAATGAGCAGTTCTTC
CASSGGVVGSYNEQFF